The rows below give T cell receptor beta chains drawn from one sample of a study of shared T cell receptors in the human thymus. Clones were sequenced by immunoSEQ multiplex PCR, and TCRdb holds only the in-frame ones, with some missing. This sample has about 730,000 clones, with 75% to 90% found just once. This same sample was also taken into another study, of human thymus T cells.

Material: thymocytes. These receptors were taken from a girl under three years old with a congenital heart defect. CDR3s include the opening cysteine and the closing phenylalanine or tryptophan. The D gene is left open where the match is weak. Only some rows state a clone size, as once, few, many or a class for expanded clones.

V	D	size	J	CDR3	DNA
TRBV6-6	TRBD2	NA	TRBJ2-3	CASQKTSGTDTQYF	TGTGCCAGCCAAAAGACTAGCGGTACAGATACGCAGTATTTT
TRBV6-5	NA	NA	TRBJ1-4	CASSPRGWGGEKLFF	TGTGCCAGCAGTCCCCGGGGGTGGGGCGGTGAAAAACTGTTTTTT
TRBV29-1	TRBD2	NA	TRBJ2-3	CSVEDSSGGVSGEPTDTQYF	TGCAGCGTTGAAGATTCATCGGGGGGTGTCAGCGGGGAACCCACAGATACGCAGTATTTT
TRBV5-6	NA	NA	TRBJ2-1	CASNWGGQQFF	TGTGCCAGCAATTGGGGGGGCCAGCAGTTCTTC
TRBV5-4	TRBD1	NA	TRBJ1-2	CASSLGQGNYGYTF	TGTGCCAGCAGCTTGGGACAGGGTAACTATGGCTACACCTTC
TRBV7-4	NA	NA	TRBJ2-3	CASSLSLPDSTSTDTQYF	TGTGCCAGCAGCTTATCCCTTCCCGACAGTACTAGCACAGATACGCAGTATTTT
TRBV7-2	NA	NA	TRBJ1-2	CASSLLSQGPSRANYGYTF	TGTGCCAGCAGCTTATTGTCGCAGGGGCCGTCACGAGCTAACTATGGCTACACCTTC
TRBV4-1	TRBD1	NA	TRBJ2-7	CASSQDSWDSPEDSDEQYF	TGCGCCAGCAGCCAAGATTCTTGGGACAGTCCTGAGGACTCGGACGAGCAGTACTTC
TRBV2	TRBD1	NA	TRBJ1-6	CASRSTGKYSPLHF	TGTGCCAGCAGGTCGACAGGGAAATATTCACCCCTCCACTTT
TRBV19	NA	NA	TRBJ1-1	CASSIGVRHCGKKGTEAFF	TGTGCCAGTAGTATTGGGGTCCGACACTGCGGGAAGAAAGGCACTGAAGCTTTCTTT
TRBV27	TRBD1	once	TRBJ1-1	CASSGQGASEAFF	TGTGCCAGCAGTGGACAGGGTGCTTCTGAAGCTTTCTTT
TRBV7-9	NA	NA	TRBJ1-6	CASSLSGTYNSPLHF	TGTGCCAGCAGCCTTTCCGGGACCTATAATTCACCCCTCCACTTT
TRBV19	TRBD1	NA	TRBJ1-1	CASSIGRDRDYLEAFF	TGTGCCAGTAGTATCGGTCGGGACAGGGACTACCTTGAAGCTTTCTTT
TRBV2	TRBD2	few	TRBJ2-3	CASRAMPLAGGPGDTQYF	TGTGCCAGCAGAGCCATGCCACTAGCGGGGGGGCCTGGAGATACGCAGTATTTT
TRBV29-1	NA	NA	TRBJ2-7	CSVESGAGYEQYF	TGCAGCGTTGAAAGTGGGGCCGGTTACGAGCAGTACTTC
TRBV7-9	NA	once	TRBJ1-2	CASSLVRDKSYGYTF	TGTGCCAGCAGCTTGGTACGCGATAAGTCTTATGGCTACACCTTC
TRBV7-2	TRBD2	NA	TRBJ2-7	CASSSLGGTSGYEQYF	TGTGCCAGCAGCTCCCTGGGGGGGACTAGCGGCTACGAGCAGTACTTC
TRBV19	NA	NA	TRBJ1-5	CASRTGSIQPQHF	TGTGCCAGTAGAACAGGGTCTATTCAGCCCCAGCATTTT
TRBV4-3	TRBD2	NA	TRBJ2-7	CASSQEGLAGDATSYEQYF	TGCGCCAGCAGCCAAGAAGGTCTAGCGGGGGACGCCACCTCCTACGAGCAGTACTTC
TRBV11-2	NA	NA	TRBJ2-1	CASSLRHLTSLLYNEQFF	TGTGCCAGCAGCTTAAGGCACCTGACTAGTCTACTCTACAATGAGCAGTTCTTC
TRBV5-6	TRBD1	NA	TRBJ1-2	CASSITGDGYTF	TGTGCCAGCAGCATAACAGGGGATGGCTACACCTTC
TRBV27	TRBD1	NA	TRBJ1-2	CASSNARGRFMMGGYTF	TGTGCCAGCAGTAACGCCAGGGGGCGGTTTATGATGGGGGGCTACACCTTC
TRBV4-3	TRBD1	NA	TRBJ1-2	CASSQHRGMRYGCTF	TGCGCCAGCAGCCAACACAGGGGAATGCGCTATGGCTGCACCTTC
TRBV7-2	NA	few	TRBJ2-1	CASSLGGVRGSNNEQFF	TGTGCCAGCAGCTTAGGCGGGGTCCGGGGCTCAAACAATGAGCAGTTCTTC
TRBV14	TRBD1	NA	TRBJ1-2	CASSQRDRGLDLGGYTF	TGTGCCAGCAGCCAACGTGACAGGGGTTTGGACCTAGGGGGCTACACCTTC
TRBV18	TRBD1	NA	TRBJ2-3	CASSQTKGAADTQYF	TGTGCCAGCTCACAAACCAAGGGGGCGGCAGATACGCAGTATTTT
TRBV28	TRBD1	NA	TRBJ1-1	CASSPIRGANTEAFF	TGTGCCAGCAGTCCTATCAGGGGGGCCAACACTGAAGCTTTCTTT
TRBV6-1	TRBD1	NA	TRBJ1-5	CASSGWDRRVSNQPQHF	TGTGCCAGCAGTGGATGGGACAGGAGGGTTAGCAATCAGCCCCAGCATTTT
TRBV5-6	TRBD1	NA	TRBJ1-2	CASSFPLRDREEGYTF	TGTGCCAGCAGCTTTCCCCTCCGGGACAGGGAGGAGGGCTACACCTTC
TRBV27	TRBD1	NA	TRBJ2-7	CASRARGQFYEQYF	TGTGCCAGCAGGGCCCGGGGACAGTTCTACGAGCAGTACTTC
TRBV28	TRBD1	NA	TRBJ1-6	CASSPLEDRAKNSPLHF	TGTGCCAGCAGCCCTCTCGAGGACAGGGCGAAGAATTCACCCCTCCACTTT
TRBV19	NA	NA	TRBJ1-1	CASSIEVWRGHTEAFF	TGTGCCAGTAGTATAGAGGTCTGGCGGGGTCACACTGAAGCTTTCTTT
TRBV6-1	NA	NA	TRBJ2-7	CASSEAIGPGRIDEQYF	TGTGCCAGCAGTGAAGCTATTGGACCGGGGAGGATCGACGAGCAGTACTTC
TRBV5-1	NA	NA	TRBJ1-1	CASSLGRTEAFF	TGCGCCAGCAGCTTGGGGAGAACTGAAGCTTTCTTT
TRBV27	NA	NA	TRBJ1-6	CASSRPGDSYNSPLHF	TGTGCCAGCAGCAGACCAGGGGACTCCTATAATTCACCCCTCCACTTT
TRBV7-9	TRBD2	NA	TRBJ2-1	CASSYRISGGSYNEQFF	TGTGCCAGCAGTTATAGGATTAGCGGGGGCTCCTACAATGAGCAGTTCTTC
TRBV6-1	NA	NA	TRBJ2-7	CASSEGLAYEQYF	TGTGCCAGCAGTGAAGGCCTAGCCTACGAGCAGTACTTC
TRBV27	NA	NA	TRBJ1-2	CASSGERESGYGYTF	TGTGCCAGCAGTGGGGAGAGAGAGTCCGGGTATGGCTACACCTTC
TRBV10-2	TRBD1	NA	TRBJ2-7	CASSESDRSHYEQYF	TGCGCCAGCAGTGAGTCGGACAGGTCCCACTACGAGCAGTACTTC
TRBV7-9	NA	NA	TRBJ1-1	CASSLRGGLRKTDEAFF	TGTGCCAGCAGCTTAAGAGGGGGTCTAAGGAAGACGGACGAAGCTTTCTTT